A single sample gave rise to the 9 T cell receptor beta chains below, sequenced in a study of blood T cell repertoires in COVID-19. Method: immunoSEQ multiplex PCR; TCRdb's copy keeps in-frame clones and lacks some. The sample has 130,000 to 150,000 clones; about 85% are singletons. The sequenced sample consisted of peripheral blood. The receptors originated from a human donor with acute or convalescent COVID-19. The donor label of this sample is uncertain.

This clone was seen only once. The chain has TRBV7-2 and TRBJ1-5, with 11 bases lining up with TRBD1. This CDR3 spans 15 amino acids. V was pared by 5 bases and J by 5 bases, with 5 bases of the junction left unmatched. CDR1 and CDR2 (germline): SGHTA, FQGNSA. The CDR3 sequence: CASSPTGQGDQPQHF. The CDR3 region has the DNA TGTGCCAGCAGCCCAACGGGACAGGGGGATCAGCCCCAGCATTTT.

The chain combines TRBV11-2 with TRBJ1-2, with TRBD1 matching over 8 bases. Germline values: CDR1 SGHAT, CDR2 FQNNGV. With 4 bases clipped from V and 5 bases from J, the junction kept 6 bases outside the gene matches. The CDR3 is 14 amino acids. The CDR3, as DNA: TGTGCCAGCAGCTCGGACAGGGATGATTATGGCTACACCTTC. Its protein product is CASSSDRDDYGYTF.

The V and J genes are TRBV7-9 and TRBJ1-5, with TRBD1 matching over 7 bases. This CDR3 is 14 amino acids long. V lost 3 bases to trimming and J lost 5 bases; unmatched junction nucleotides: 4. Per germline, CDR1 SEHNR and CDR2 FQNEAQ (reference sequence). CDR3 DNA: TGTGCCAGCAGCTTGACAGGGTCAGATCAGCCCCAGCATTTT. This codes for CASSLTGSDQPQHF.

The table lists this clone with a count of one. The sample carries other DNA sequences with the same CDR3. The V call is TRBV18, the J call TRBJ2-7; 7 bases match TRBD1. CDR3 size: 14 residues. Germline V gene lookup returns CDR1 KGHSH and CDR2 LQKENI. V lost 6 bases to trimming and J lost 2 bases; unmatched junction nucleotides: 7. For the CDR3, the DNA is TGTGCCAGCTCCCCCAGACAGGGAACCTACGAGCAGTACGTC. This encodes CASSPRQGTYEQYV.

The rearrangement joins TRBV3-1 (or the pseudogene TRBV3-2) to TRBJ2-6, with D uncertain. The CDR3 totals 18 residues. V was pared by 0 bases and J by 0 bases, with 12 bases between. Germline V gene sequence: CDR1 LGHDT, CDR2 YNNKEL (reference sequence). CDR3 nucleotide sequence: TGTGCCAGCAGCCAAGAGAAGATCCAGGTCTCTGGGGCCAACGTCCTGACTTTC. This sequence encodes CASSQEKIQVSGANVLTF.

This chain connects TRBV5-1 to TRBJ1-5, with 7 bases aligning to TRBD1. Germline V gives CDR1 SGHRS, CDR2 YFSETQ. V gave up 4 bases and J gave up 0 bases; unmatched junction bases: 10. The CDR3 length is 17 residues. The CDR3 protein is CASSLNPRGYSNQPQHF. CDR3 DNA sequence: TGCGCCAGCAGCCTGAACCCCAGGGGGTATAGCAATCAGCCCCAGCATTTT. The whole variable domain, filled in from reference TRBV5-1 and TRBJ1-5, reads KAGVTQTPRYLIKTRGQQVTLSCSPISGHRSVSWYQQTPGQGLQFLFEYFSETQRNKGNFPGRFSGRQFSNSRSEMNVSTLELGDSALYLCASSLNPRGYSNQPQHFGDGTRLSIL.

The rearrangement joins TRBV2 to TRBJ1-2, with 10 nucleotides matching TRBD1. The CDR3 consists of 17 residues. CDR1 SNHLY and CDR2 FYNNEI come from the germline V gene. V lost 6 bases to trimming and J lost 5 bases; unmatched junction nucleotides: 15. CDR3 nucleotides: TGTGCCAGCAGACGGGACAGGGGAGGTCAGAGGAAATATGGCTACACCTTC. Its protein is CASRRDRGGQRKYGYTF. The full variable domain, its missing parts supplied by reference TRBV2 and TRBJ1-2, is EPEVTQTPSHQVTQMGQEVILRCVPISNHLYFYWYRQILGQKVEFLVSFYNNEISEKSEIFDDQFSVERPDGSNFTLKIRSTKLEDSAMYFCASRRDRGGQRKYGYTFGSGTRLTVV.

This clone was seen just once. The V call is TRBV6-5, the J call TRBJ1-1; TRBD1 is a possible D gene (6 bases). From germline, CDR1 is MNHEY and CDR2 SVGAGI. Between the trimmed V and J ends, which lost 2 bases and 4 bases, there was a span of 11 bases. The CDR3 sequence is 14 residues long. The CDR3 DNA sequence: TGTGCCAGCAGTTACGTAAACAGGGCCACTGAAGCTTTCTTT. Its protein is CASSYVNRATEAFF.

This clone occurred once. The J gene is TRBJ1-5, the V gene TRBV27; weak D call: TRBD1 (6 bases). Trimming removed 6 bases at V and 2 bases at J, with 14 bases between. The CDR3 covers 15 residues. Germline CDR1 and CDR2: MNHEY and SMNVEV (reference sequence). This chain's CDR3 is CASRPRGGGNQPQHF. The CDR3 nucleotides read TGTGCCAGCAGGCCCAGGGGCGGCGGCAATCAGCCCCAGCATTTT.